The rows below give T cell receptor beta chains drawn from one sample of a study of tumor-infiltrating lymphocytes in localized non-small cell lung cancer. Only in-frame clones appear in the TCRdb table, and some are missing; sequencing was by immunoSEQ multiplex PCR. Of 15,000 to 20,000 clones listed, about 45% are singletons. Specimen: lung tumor tissue. The receptors stem from a human donor with non-small cell lung cancer. Both conserved end residues are part of each CDR3. D genes are given only for firm matches. Clone size is given for some rows only: seen once, a few or many times, or a class if the clone is expanded.

V gene: TRBV7-3
D gene: TRBD1
clone size: medium-sized
J gene: TRBJ2-6
CDR3 DNA: TGTGCCAGCAGCTCACCACCCGGGACAGTAAGAAGCTCTGGGGCCAACGTCCTGACTTTC
CDR3 protein: CASSSPPGTVRSSGANVLTF

V gene: TRBV28
D gene: -
clone size: -
J gene: TRBJ1-2
CDR3 DNA: TGTGCCAGCAGTCCACACGGGAACCAGGGAGACTATGGCTACACCTTC
CDR3 protein: CASSPHGNQGDYGYTF

V gene: TRBV5-1
D gene: TRBD2
clone size: -
J gene: TRBJ2-3
CDR3 DNA: TGCGCCAGCAGCTTGGTACTAGCGGGGACTAGCACAGATACGCAGTATTTT
CDR3 protein: CASSLVLAGTSTDTQYF

V gene: TRBV25-1
D gene: -
clone size: medium-sized
J gene: TRBJ1-1
CDR3 DNA: TGTGCCAGCTTCCGGGTTTTCATTCAAAGGGCTTTCTTT
CDR3 protein: CASFRVFIQRAFF

V gene: TRBV10-3
D gene: TRBD1
clone size: -
J gene: TRBJ1-5
CDR3 DNA: TGTGCCATCAGCGGAACAGGGGACTCTCAGCCCCAGCATTTT
CDR3 protein: CAISGTGDSQPQHF

V gene: TRBV7-2
D gene: -
clone size: -
J gene: TRBJ1-2
CDR3 DNA: TGTGCCAGCAGCTTACAGGGGAATGGCTACACCTTC
CDR3 protein: CASSLQGNGYTF

V gene: TRBV7-9
D gene: TRBD1
clone size: -
J gene: TRBJ1-6
CDR3 DNA: TGTGCCAGCAGCTCAGAAACCGGGACAGGGATTCTTTCACCCCTCCACTTT
CDR3 protein: CASSSETGTGILSPLHF

V gene: TRBV28
D gene: -
clone size: -
J gene: TRBJ1-2
CDR3 DNA: TGTGCCAGCAGTTTCCCTTACTATGGCTACACCTTC
CDR3 protein: CASSFPYYGYTF

V gene: TRBV4-2
D gene: TRBD2
clone size: -
J gene: TRBJ2-1
CDR3 DNA: TGTGCCAGCAGCCAAGAATTAGCGGGGGGCTACGGGAATGAGCAGTTCTTC
CDR3 protein: CASSQELAGGYGNEQFF

V gene: TRBV4-2
D gene: TRBD2
clone size: -
J gene: TRBJ2-3
CDR3 DNA: TGTGCCAGCAGCCAAGAATCCGGACTAGCGGGGGGGGAAACGCAGTATTTT
CDR3 protein: CASSQESGLAGGETQYF

V gene: TRBV11-2
D gene: -
clone size: few
J gene: TRBJ2-7
CDR3 DNA: TGTGCCAGCAGCGTAACGGAGCGCCTCGAGCAGTACTTC
CDR3 protein: CASSVTERLEQYF

V gene: TRBV18
D gene: -
clone size: -
J gene: TRBJ2-7
CDR3 DNA: TGTGCCAGCTCTCCCAATAGACAAAACGAGCAGTACTTC
CDR3 protein: CASSPNRQNEQYF

V gene: TRBV7-6
D gene: -
clone size: -
J gene: TRBJ2-3
CDR3 DNA: TGTGCCAGCAGCTCCCCCGGTGGGCCAGATACGCAGTATTTT
CDR3 protein: CASSSPGGPDTQYF

V gene: TRBV6-6
D gene: -
clone size: -
J gene: TRBJ1-2
CDR3 DNA: TGTGCCATCGGGTCGATAGGGGGCTACACCTTC
CDR3 protein: CAIGSIGGYTF

V gene: TRBV4-3
D gene: TRBD1
clone size: few
J gene: TRBJ1-2
CDR3 DNA: TGCGCCAGCAGCCGAGCCGGGACAGGGCCGAACTATGGCTACACCTTC
CDR3 protein: CASSRAGTGPNYGYTF

V gene: TRBV19
D gene: -
clone size: few
J gene: TRBJ2-7
CDR3 DNA: TGTGCCAGTAGTAGGTTGGACGGCTACGAGCAGTACTTC
CDR3 protein: CASSRLDGYEQYF

V gene: TRBV6-6
D gene: -
clone size: -
J gene: TRBJ2-7
CDR3 DNA: TGTGCCAGCACAACCCTCCGAGGCGAGCAGTACTTC
CDR3 protein: CASTTLRGEQYF

V gene: TRBV4-2
D gene: -
clone size: -
J gene: TRBJ2-3
CDR3 DNA: TGTGCCAGCAGCCAAGGGACACGCTCACGGACATCCACAGATACGCAGTATTTT
CDR3 protein: CASSQGTRSRTSTDTQYF

V gene: TRBV7-2
D gene: TRBD2
clone size: few
J gene: TRBJ2-3
CDR3 DNA: TGTGCCAGCAGCTCGGGACTAGCGGGGGGTTCAGATACGCAGTATTTT
CDR3 protein: CASSSGLAGGSDTQYF

V gene: TRBV29-1
D gene: -
clone size: -
J gene: TRBJ2-7
CDR3 DNA: TGCAGCGTTGGCGGGGCGGATGAGCAGTACTTC
CDR3 protein: CSVGGADEQYF

V gene: TRBV7-2
D gene: -
clone size: few
J gene: TRBJ2-7
CDR3 DNA: TGTGCCAGCAGCTTAGGGTGGGACGAGCAGTACTTC
CDR3 protein: CASSLGWDEQYF

V gene: TRBV5-5
D gene: -
clone size: -
J gene: TRBJ2-7
CDR3 DNA: TGTGCCACCAACGTACTGGGGGGCTACGAGCAGTACTTC
CDR3 protein: CATNVLGGYEQYF

V gene: TRBV6-1
D gene: TRBD1
clone size: -
J gene: TRBJ1-4
CDR3 DNA: TGTGCCAGCAGTGCCGTCGTAGTCAGGGGGCCTGAAAAACTGTTTTTT
CDR3 protein: CASSAVVVRGPEKLFF

V gene: TRBV6-1
D gene: TRBD1
clone size: -
J gene: TRBJ1-1
CDR3 DNA: TGTGCCAGCAGCCCAGACAGGGTAACTGAAGCTTTCTTT
CDR3 protein: CASSPDRVTEAFF

V gene: TRBV7-2
D gene: TRBD1
clone size: few
J gene: TRBJ1-5
CDR3 DNA: TGTGCCAGCAGCTGGACAGGGGGCAGCAATCAGCCCCAGCATTTT
CDR3 protein: CASSWTGGSNQPQHF

V gene: TRBV10-3
D gene: -
clone size: few
J gene: TRBJ1-1
CDR3 DNA: TGTGCCATCAGTGAGCAACAGAGGAACACTGAAGCTTTCTTT
CDR3 protein: CAISEQQRNTEAFF

V gene: TRBV4-1
D gene: TRBD2
clone size: -
J gene: TRBJ2-7
CDR3 DNA: TGCGCCAGCAGCCAACCCTTAGCGGGGGCCCGCTACGAGCAGTACTTC
CDR3 protein: CASSQPLAGARYEQYF

V gene: TRBV18
D gene: TRBD1
clone size: few
J gene: TRBJ1-5
CDR3 DNA: TGTGCCAGCTCACTCTCGACAGGGGGAACCAATCAGCCCCAGCATTTT
CDR3 protein: CASSLSTGGTNQPQHF

V gene: TRBV7-3
D gene: TRBD1
clone size: -
J gene: TRBJ2-2
CDR3 DNA: TGTGCCAGCAGCGCGACAGGGGGGCGCGGCGGGGAGCTGTTTTTT
CDR3 protein: CASSATGGRGGELFF

V gene: TRBV30
D gene: -
clone size: few
J gene: TRBJ2-3
CDR3 DNA: TGTGCCTGGAGTGTGTCCGAGGCCACAGATACGCAGTATTTT
CDR3 protein: CAWSVSEATDTQYF

V gene: TRBV4-1
D gene: -
clone size: medium-sized
J gene: TRBJ2-3
CDR3 DNA: TGCGCCAGCAGCCAAGATGTAGCTAGCGCGTACACAGATACGCAGTATTTT
CDR3 protein: CASSQDVASAYTDTQYF

V gene: TRBV27
D gene: TRBD1
clone size: few
J gene: TRBJ1-4
CDR3 DNA: TGTGCCAGCAGGACAGGGGGGTTTGAAAAACTGTTTTTT
CDR3 protein: CASRTGGFEKLFF

V gene: TRBV7-2
D gene: TRBD1
clone size: few
J gene: TRBJ1-2
CDR3 DNA: TGTGCCAGCAGTTACACGGGACAGGGGGTTGGCTACACCTTC
CDR3 protein: CASSYTGQGVGYTF

V gene: TRBV6-6
D gene: -
clone size: few
J gene: TRBJ1-2
CDR3 DNA: TGTGCCGCCTCAATCGAAGGTTCTTTGGGTGGCTACACCTTC
CDR3 protein: CAASIEGSLGGYTF

V gene: TRBV6-5
D gene: TRBD1
clone size: -
J gene: TRBJ1-6
CDR3 DNA: TGTGCCAGTCGGGACAGCGCCAATTCACCCCTCCACTTT
CDR3 protein: CASRDSANSPLHF

V gene: TRBV7-3
D gene: -
clone size: -
J gene: TRBJ2-5
CDR3 DNA: TGTGCCAGCAGCCCACAGGTGAACGGGCAAGAGACCCAGTACTTC
CDR3 protein: CASSPQVNGQETQYF

V gene: TRBV5-5
D gene: -
clone size: -
J gene: TRBJ1-2
CDR3 DNA: TGTGCCAGCAGCTTTGGTCCGACATCTAACTATGGCTACACCTTC
CDR3 protein: CASSFGPTSNYGYTF

V gene: TRBV5-1
D gene: -
clone size: few
J gene: TRBJ1-1
CDR3 DNA: TGCGCCAGCAGCTTAGGTCCTCCGAACACTGAAGCTTTCTTT
CDR3 protein: CASSLGPPNTEAFF

V gene: TRBV14
D gene: TRBD2
clone size: medium-sized
J gene: TRBJ2-5
CDR3 DNA: TGTGCCAGCAGCCTTAGCGGGGGGTTCGAGACCCAGTACTTC
CDR3 protein: CASSLSGGFETQYF

V gene: TRBV27
D gene: -
clone size: -
J gene: TRBJ2-7
CDR3 DNA: TGTGCCAGCAGTAGTCTCCCCTACGAGCAGTACTTC
CDR3 protein: CASSSLPYEQYF

V gene: TRBV6-6
D gene: -
clone size: few
J gene: TRBJ1-6
CDR3 DNA: TGTGCCAGCAGGACCCGGACGGACTCCTATTCACCCCTCCACTTT
CDR3 protein: CASRTRTDSYSPLHF

V gene: TRBV2
D gene: TRBD1
clone size: -
J gene: TRBJ1-1
CDR3 DNA: TGTGCCAGCAGAGAAAGACAGGGGGCGAACACTGAAGCTTTCTTT
CDR3 protein: CASRERQGANTEAFF